This T cell receptor beta chain was identified in a study of blood T cell repertoires in COVID-19. Using immunoSEQ multiplex PCR, the repertoire was profiled, and TCRdb retains in-frame clones only, with some absent. Found here are about 160,000 clones, roughly 90% of them singletons; the top ten hold 4.8%. It was during active infection that Seattle patients were enrolled and then longitudinally followed. This CDR3 contains 12 residues. The V gene lost 3 bases and the J gene lost 4 bases, with 6 bases spanning the gap. Germline CDR1 and CDR2: LNHDA and SQIVND (reference sequence). Sequencing input: peripheral blood. The receptor was isolated from a man between 25 and 39 years old with COVID-19, enrolled during active disease. The rearrangement joins TRBV19 to TRBJ1-2, with D maybe TRBD1 (6 bases). The DNA for the CDR3 is TGTGCCAGTAGTATCAGGGGCTATGGCTACACCTTC. The encoded protein is CASSIRGYGYTF.